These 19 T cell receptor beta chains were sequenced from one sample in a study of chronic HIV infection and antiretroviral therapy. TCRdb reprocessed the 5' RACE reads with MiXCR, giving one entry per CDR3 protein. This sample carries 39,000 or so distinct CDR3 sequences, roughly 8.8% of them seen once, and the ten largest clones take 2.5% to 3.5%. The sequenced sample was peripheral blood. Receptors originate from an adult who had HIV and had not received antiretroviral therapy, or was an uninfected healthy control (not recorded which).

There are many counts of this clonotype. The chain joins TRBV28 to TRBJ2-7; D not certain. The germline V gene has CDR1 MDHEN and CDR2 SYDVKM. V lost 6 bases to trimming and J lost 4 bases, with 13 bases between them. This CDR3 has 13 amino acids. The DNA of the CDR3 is TGTGCCAGCAGGAGTCAGATTCAATACGAGCAGTACTTC. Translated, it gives CASRSQIQYEQYF.

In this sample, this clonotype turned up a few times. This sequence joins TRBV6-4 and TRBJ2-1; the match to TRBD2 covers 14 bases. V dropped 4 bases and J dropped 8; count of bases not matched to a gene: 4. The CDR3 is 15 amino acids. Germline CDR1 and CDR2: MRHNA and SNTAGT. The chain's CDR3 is CASSVGTSGSYEQFF. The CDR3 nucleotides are TGTGCCAGCAGTGTCGGGACTAGCGGGAGCTATGAGCAGTTCTTC.

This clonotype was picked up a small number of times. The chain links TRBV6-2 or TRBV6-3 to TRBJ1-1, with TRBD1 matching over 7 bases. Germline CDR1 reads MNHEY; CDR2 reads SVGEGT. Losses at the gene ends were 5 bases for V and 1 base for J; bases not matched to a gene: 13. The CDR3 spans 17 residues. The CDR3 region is CASSKLIRDSENTEAFF. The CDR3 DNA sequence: TGTGCCAGCAGTAAACTAATTCGGGACAGCGAGAACACTGAAGCTTTCTTT.

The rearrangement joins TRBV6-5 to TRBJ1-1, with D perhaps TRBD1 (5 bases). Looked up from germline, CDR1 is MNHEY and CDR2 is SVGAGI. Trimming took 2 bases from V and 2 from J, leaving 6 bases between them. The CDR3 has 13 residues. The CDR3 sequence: CASSYRGNTEAFF. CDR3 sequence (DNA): TGTGCCAGCAGTTACAGGGGCAACACTGAAGCTTTCTTT.

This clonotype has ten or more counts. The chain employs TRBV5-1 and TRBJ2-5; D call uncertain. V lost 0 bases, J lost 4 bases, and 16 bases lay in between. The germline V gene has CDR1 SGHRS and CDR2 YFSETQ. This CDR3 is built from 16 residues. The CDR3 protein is CASSLVEETYRETQYF. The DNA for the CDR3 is TGCGCCAGCAGCTTGGTTGAGGAAACCTATCGAGAGACCCAGTACTTC.

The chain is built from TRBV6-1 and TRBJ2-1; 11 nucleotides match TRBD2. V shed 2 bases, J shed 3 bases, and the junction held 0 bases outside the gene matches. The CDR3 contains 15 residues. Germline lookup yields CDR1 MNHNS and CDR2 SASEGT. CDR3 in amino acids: CASSELAGGYNEQFF. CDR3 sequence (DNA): TGTGCCAGCAGTGAACTAGCGGGAGGCTACAATGAGCAGTTCTTC.

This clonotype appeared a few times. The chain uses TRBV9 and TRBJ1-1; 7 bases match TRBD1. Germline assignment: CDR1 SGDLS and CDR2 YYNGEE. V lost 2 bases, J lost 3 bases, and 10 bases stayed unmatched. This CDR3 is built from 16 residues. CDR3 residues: CASSVRTETGDTEAFF. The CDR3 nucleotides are TGTGCCAGCAGCGTTAGAACCGAAACAGGGGACACTGAAGCTTTCTTT.

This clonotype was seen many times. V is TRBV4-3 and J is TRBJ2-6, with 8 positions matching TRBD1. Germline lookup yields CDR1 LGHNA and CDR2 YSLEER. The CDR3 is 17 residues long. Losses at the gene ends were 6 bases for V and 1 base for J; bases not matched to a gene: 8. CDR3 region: CASSRDRGISGANVLTF. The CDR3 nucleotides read TGCGCCAGCAGTCGAGACAGGGGCATATCTGGGGCCAACGTCCTGACTTTC.

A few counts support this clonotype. The CDR3 spells CASRQIDDSPLHF. CDR3 DNA: TGCGCCAGCAGACAGATTGACGATTCACCCCTCCACTTT. V is TRBV5-1 and J is TRBJ1-6, with no clear D. The CDR3 totals 13 residues. Trimming removed 5 bases at V and 8 bases at J, with 11 bases between. CDR1 is SGHRS and CDR2 is YFSETQ in the germline V gene.

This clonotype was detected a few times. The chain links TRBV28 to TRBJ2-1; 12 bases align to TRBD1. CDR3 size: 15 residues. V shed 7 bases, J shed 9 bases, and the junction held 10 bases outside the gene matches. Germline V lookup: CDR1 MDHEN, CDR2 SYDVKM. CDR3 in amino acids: CASTNFGTGGREQFF. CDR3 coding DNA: TGTGCCAGCACCAATTTCGGGACAGGGGGCCGTGAGCAGTTCTTC.

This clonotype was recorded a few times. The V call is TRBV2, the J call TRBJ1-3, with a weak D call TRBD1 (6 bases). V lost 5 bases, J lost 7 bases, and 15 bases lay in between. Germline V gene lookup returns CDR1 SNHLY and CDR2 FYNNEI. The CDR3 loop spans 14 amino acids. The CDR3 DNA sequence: TGTGCCAGCAGTCAAGACAGGTTCTTCAACACCATATATTTT. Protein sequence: CASSQDRFFNTIYF. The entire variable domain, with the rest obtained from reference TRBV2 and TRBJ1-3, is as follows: EPEVTQTPSHQVTQMGQEVILRCVPISNHLYFYWYRQILGQKVEFLVSFYNNEISEKSEIFDDQFSVERPDGSNFTLKIRSTKLEDSAMYFCASSQDRFFNTIYFGEGSWLTVV.

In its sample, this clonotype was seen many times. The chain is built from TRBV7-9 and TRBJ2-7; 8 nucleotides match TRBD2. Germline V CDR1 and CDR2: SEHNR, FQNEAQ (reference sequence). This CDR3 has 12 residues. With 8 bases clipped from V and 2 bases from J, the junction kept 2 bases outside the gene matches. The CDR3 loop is CASREGTYEQYF. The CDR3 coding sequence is TGTGCCAGCCGGGAGGGAACCTACGAGCAGTACTTC.

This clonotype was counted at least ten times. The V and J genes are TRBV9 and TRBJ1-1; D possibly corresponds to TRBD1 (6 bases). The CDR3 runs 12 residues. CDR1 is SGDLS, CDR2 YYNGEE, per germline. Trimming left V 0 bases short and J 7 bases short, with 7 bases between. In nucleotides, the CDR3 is TGTGCCAGCAGCGTAGAAGGGGGTGAAGCTTTCTTT. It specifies CASSVEGGEAFF.

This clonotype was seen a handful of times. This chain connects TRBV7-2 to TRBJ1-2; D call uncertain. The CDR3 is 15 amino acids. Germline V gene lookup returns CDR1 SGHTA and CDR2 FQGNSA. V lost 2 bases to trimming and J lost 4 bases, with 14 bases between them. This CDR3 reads CASSLFGGNSYGYTF. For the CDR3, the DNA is TGTGCCAGCAGCTTATTTGGCGGGAACAGCTATGGCTACACCTTC.

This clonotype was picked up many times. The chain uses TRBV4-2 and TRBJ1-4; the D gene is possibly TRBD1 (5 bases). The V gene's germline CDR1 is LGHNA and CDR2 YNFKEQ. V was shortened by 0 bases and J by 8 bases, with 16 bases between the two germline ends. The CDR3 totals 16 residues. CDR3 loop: CASSQDIGRVEEKLFF. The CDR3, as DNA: TGTGCCAGCAGCCAAGATATAGGCAGGGTAGAAGAAAAACTGTTTTTT.

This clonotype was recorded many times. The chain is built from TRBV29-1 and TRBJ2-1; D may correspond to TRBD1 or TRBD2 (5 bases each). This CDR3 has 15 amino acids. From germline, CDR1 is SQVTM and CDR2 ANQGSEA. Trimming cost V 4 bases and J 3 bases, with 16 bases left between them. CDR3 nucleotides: TGCAGCGTTGGTATGTACGGGACGGACTACAATGAGCAGTTCTTC. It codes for CSVGMYGTDYNEQFF.

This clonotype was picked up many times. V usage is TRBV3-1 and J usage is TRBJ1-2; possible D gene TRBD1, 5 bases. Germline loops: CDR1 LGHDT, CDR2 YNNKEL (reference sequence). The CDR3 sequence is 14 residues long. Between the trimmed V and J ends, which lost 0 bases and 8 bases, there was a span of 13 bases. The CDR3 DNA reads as TGTGCCAGCAGCCAAGAATGGAGGGGACTGGGCTACACCTTC. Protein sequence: CASSQEWRGLGYTF.

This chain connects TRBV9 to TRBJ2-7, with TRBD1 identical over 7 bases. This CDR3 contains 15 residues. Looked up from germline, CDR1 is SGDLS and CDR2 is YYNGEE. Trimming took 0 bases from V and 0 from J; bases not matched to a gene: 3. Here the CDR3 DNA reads TGTGCCAGCAGCGTAGGGGGGACAGTCTCCTACGAGCAGTACTTC. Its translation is CASSVGGTVSYEQYF.

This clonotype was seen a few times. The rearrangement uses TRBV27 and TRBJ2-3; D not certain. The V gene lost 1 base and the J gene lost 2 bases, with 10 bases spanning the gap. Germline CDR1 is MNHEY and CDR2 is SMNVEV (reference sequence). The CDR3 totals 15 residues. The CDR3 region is CASSLWTEFTDTQYF. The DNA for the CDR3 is TGTGCCAGCAGTTTATGGACGGAGTTCACAGATACGCAGTATTTT.